This section outlines one T cell receptor beta chain sequence together with its context. The data are from a study of shared T cell receptors in the human thymus. This CDR3 comprises 17 residues. The J segment lost 4 bases and the V segment lost 0 bases, leaving 10 bases of the junction unmatched. CDR1 and CDR2 (germline): SGHNT, YYREEE (reference sequence). TCRdb's table, derived via immunoSEQ multiplex PCR, lists solely in-frame clones and lacks some. The sample has hundreds of thousands of clones, around 87% seen once. These data were likewise used in another study, on human thymus T cells.

This TCR was recovered from a boy younger than two with a congenital heart defect. Sequencing was performed on thymocytes. This chain links TRBV5-4 with TRBJ1-5; TRBD1 matches at 7 bases. CDR3 DNA: TGTGCCAGCAGCTTGGTGGGGGGACAGACATCAAATCAGCCCCAGCATTTT. Translation gives CASSLVGGQTSNQPQHF.